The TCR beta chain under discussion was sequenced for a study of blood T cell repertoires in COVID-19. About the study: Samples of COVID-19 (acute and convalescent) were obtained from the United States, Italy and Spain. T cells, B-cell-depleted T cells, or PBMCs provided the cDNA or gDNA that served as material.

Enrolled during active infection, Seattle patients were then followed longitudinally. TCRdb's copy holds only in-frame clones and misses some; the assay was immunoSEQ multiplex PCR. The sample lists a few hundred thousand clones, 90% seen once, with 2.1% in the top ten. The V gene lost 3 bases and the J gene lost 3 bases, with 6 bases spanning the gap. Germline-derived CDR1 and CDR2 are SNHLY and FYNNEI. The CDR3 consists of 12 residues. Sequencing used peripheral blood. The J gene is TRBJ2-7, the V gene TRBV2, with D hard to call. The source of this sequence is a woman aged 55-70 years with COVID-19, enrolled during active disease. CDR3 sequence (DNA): TGTGCCAGCAGTGACAGGTACTACGAGCAGTACTTC. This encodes CASSDRYYEQYF.